This T cell receptor (beta chain) was obtained from a study of blood T cell repertoires in COVID-19 (dated by TCRdb to the early 2020s). About the investigation overall: Samples from collaborators originated in the United States, Italy and Spain and spanned both the acute and convalescent phases of COVID-19. Samples were obtained from the ongoing ImmuneRACE study (first 160 participants) and from 950 to 1,500 subjects provided by 6 global collaborators. A freely available public database, intended as a resource for researchers studying the immune response to SARS-CoV-2, is where the repertoires were released. Subjects who had been exposed to COVID-19, were actively infected with it, or had recovered from it provided the deeply sampled blood TCRbeta repertoires that made up the dataset. Where available, HLA class I and class II types were obtained from metadata supplied by the sample provider rather than from assay-based typing. Nearly every sample came with metadata listing a de-identified subject ID, COVID-19 status, age in years and sex. The material from the prospective study consisted of cDNA or gDNA derived from T cells, B-cell-depleted T cells, or PBMCs. What the study reported, not specific to this receptor: How much clinical and demographic metadata was included differed by source and by participant, and the metadata was provided uncurated.

V ends up 0 bases short and J 3 bases short, with an unmatched junction base count of 2. The CDR3 covers 15 residues, taking in both the cysteine and the phenylalanine. This entry keeps only the CDR3 DNA: 45 bases, framed from base 1. Per the germline V gene, MNHEY is the CDR1 and SVGEGT is the CDR2. The immunoSEQ Assay, a bias-controlled multiplex PCR, was used to amplify TCRbeta CDR3 regions from genomic DNA. Processing in the source paper ran as follows. Within the assay, amplification of reference gene primers was used to estimate how many nucleated cells each sample contained. To quantify the absolute abundance of each unique TCRbeta CDR3 rearrangement, sequence reads were collapsed and filtered. Productive Simpson clonality was computed per sample as the square root of Simpson's diversity index over productive rearrangements. Imported from immuneACCESS, the table was reduced by TCRdb to in-frame sequences with V and J called. These copies leave out some clones; in studies compared against another copy, an unresolved V gene accounts for under half, and the cause of the remainder is not known. The V and J calls and the clone size are those of that table, but D and trimming were determined from the DNA. Here the sample has roughly 100,000 clones; roughly 87% occur a single time. The ten largest clones add up to roughly 15% of the sample.

Worth noting for this clone: The target of this receptor is not known. Per-base quality was not reported, and no clone a single base away is much larger than it.

Whole blood was collected in K2EDTA tubes by collaborating institutions according to the institutions' own protocols. Collaborator samples were shipped for TCRbeta analysis as frozen whole blood, isolated PBMCs, or DNA extracted from either sample type. Sequenced input: peripheral blood. This sequence originates from a woman of 80 years or more in a cohort sampled during active COVID-19. The rearrangement combines TRBV6-2 or TRBV6-3 with TRBJ2-7, with 10 junctional bases fitting TRBD2. In nucleotide form, the sequence is TGTGCCAGCAGTTACTCGCTAGCGGGAGACTACGAGCAGTACTTC. The encoded protein is CASSYSLAGDYEQYF.